This is a list of T cell receptor beta chains from one sample in a study of cytomegalovirus exposure and HLA in healthy donors. The assay was immunoSEQ multiplex PCR, and TCRdb's table has in-frame clones only and misses some. This table has around 210,000 clones, around 80% appearing once. The sample was PBMCs. These receptors were collected from a boy between 10 and 17 years old in good health and CMV-seronegative. Both conserved end residues are part of each CDR3. D genes are given only for firm matches. Clone size is shown for a subset of rows, as once, few, many or a class of expanded clone.

cdr3_aa: CASSADRGNTEAFF; cdr3_nt: TGTGCCAGCTCAGCGGACAGGGGGAACACTGAAGCTTTCTTT; d_call: TRBD1; clone_size: few; v_call: TRBV18; j_call: TRBJ1-1
cdr3_aa: CASSPRQGHGADGYTF; cdr3_nt: TGTGCCAGCTCACCAAGGCAGGGTCACGGCGCCGATGGCTACACCTTC; d_call: -; clone_size: -; v_call: TRBV18; j_call: TRBJ1-2
cdr3_aa: CSVERRARWRLSGNEQFF; cdr3_nt: TGCAGCGTTGAACGGAGAGCGCGCTGGAGGTTATCAGGCAATGAGCAGTTCTTC; d_call: -; clone_size: -; v_call: TRBV29-1; j_call: TRBJ2-1
cdr3_aa: CASSRQDQETQYF; cdr3_nt: TGTGCCAGCAGTAGACAGGACCAAGAGACCCAGTACTTC; d_call: -; clone_size: -; v_call: TRBV9; j_call: TRBJ2-5
cdr3_aa: CASSTPGTGRGNTIYF; cdr3_nt: TGTGCCAGCTCAACCCCCGGGACAGGGAGGGGAAACACCATATATTTT; d_call: TRBD1; clone_size: -; v_call: TRBV6-6; j_call: TRBJ1-3
cdr3_aa: CASSSGAGNEKLFF; cdr3_nt: TGCGCCAGCAGCAGCGGGGCCGGCAATGAAAAACTGTTTTTT; d_call: -; clone_size: -; v_call: TRBV5-1; j_call: TRBJ1-4
cdr3_aa: CSVEDRGTEKLFF; cdr3_nt: TGCAGCGTGGAGGACAGGGGGACTGAAAAACTGTTTTTT; d_call: TRBD1; clone_size: -; v_call: TRBV29-1; j_call: TRBJ1-4
cdr3_aa: CAISVDTANTEAFF; cdr3_nt: TGTGCCATCAGTGTGGACACAGCGAACACTGAAGCTTTCTTT; d_call: -; clone_size: -; v_call: TRBV10-3; j_call: TRBJ1-1
cdr3_aa: CASRLLAGESFSTDTQYF; cdr3_nt: TGTGCCAGCAGACTACTAGCGGGAGAGAGTTTTAGCACAGATACGCAGTATTTT; d_call: TRBD2; clone_size: few; v_call: TRBV25-1; j_call: TRBJ2-3
cdr3_aa: CASSLEGGLTEAFF; cdr3_nt: TGCGCCAGCAGCTTGGAAGGAGGGCTCACTGAAGCTTTCTTT; d_call: -; clone_size: few; v_call: TRBV5-1; j_call: TRBJ1-1
cdr3_aa: CASSQTKRGDSNTGELFF; cdr3_nt: TGTGCCAGCAGCCAGACTAAGCGGGGGGACTCGAACACCGGGGAGCTGTTTTTT; d_call: TRBD2; clone_size: -; v_call: TRBV9; j_call: TRBJ2-2
cdr3_aa: CAWSVGADNEQFF; cdr3_nt: TGTGCCTGGAGTGTAGGAGCAGACAATGAGCAGTTCTTC; d_call: -; clone_size: -; v_call: TRBV30; j_call: TRBJ2-1
cdr3_aa: CASSLAGDGEQFF; cdr3_nt: TGCGCCAGCAGCTTAGCGGGGGACGGTGAGCAGTTCTTC; d_call: TRBD2; clone_size: -; v_call: TRBV5-1; j_call: TRBJ2-1
cdr3_aa: CSVGRDSLTEAFF; cdr3_nt: TGCAGCGTTGGGCGGGACTCTCTTACTGAAGCTTTCTTT; d_call: -; clone_size: -; v_call: TRBV29-1; j_call: TRBJ1-1
cdr3_aa: CASSLSGDEQYF; cdr3_nt: TGTGCCAGCAGCCTCTCAGGCGACGAGCAGTACTTC; d_call: -; clone_size: -; v_call: TRBV7-9; j_call: TRBJ2-7